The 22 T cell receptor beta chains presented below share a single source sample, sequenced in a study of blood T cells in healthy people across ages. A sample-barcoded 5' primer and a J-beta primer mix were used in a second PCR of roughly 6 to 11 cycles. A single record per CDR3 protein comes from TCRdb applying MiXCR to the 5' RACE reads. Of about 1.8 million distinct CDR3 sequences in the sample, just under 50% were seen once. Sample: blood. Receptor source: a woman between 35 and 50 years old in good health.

For the CDR3, the DNA is TGTGCCAGCAGCCAAGAGCGTCCAGGGTTCCCAGATACGCAGTATTTT. Amino acids: CASSQERPGFPDTQYF. This sequence joins TRBV3-1 and TRBJ2-3; D may be TRBD1 (5 bases). In germline, CDR1 is LGHDT, CDR2 YNNKEL (reference sequence). This CDR3 has 16 amino acids. Trimming took 0 bases from V and 4 from J, leaving 14 bases between them.

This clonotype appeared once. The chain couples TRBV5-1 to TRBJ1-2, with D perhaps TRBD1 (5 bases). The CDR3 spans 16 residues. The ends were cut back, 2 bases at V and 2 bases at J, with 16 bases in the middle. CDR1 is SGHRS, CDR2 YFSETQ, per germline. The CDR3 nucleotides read TGCGCCAGCAGCTTCCCACTACGGGACGGGAACTATGGCTACACCTTC. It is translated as CASSFPLRDGNYGYTF.

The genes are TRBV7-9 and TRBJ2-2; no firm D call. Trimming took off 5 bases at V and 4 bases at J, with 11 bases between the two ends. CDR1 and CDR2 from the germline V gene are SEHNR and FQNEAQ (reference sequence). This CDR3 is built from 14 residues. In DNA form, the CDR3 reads TGTGCCAGCAGCCCGAGTCGGCGCACCGGGGAGCTGTTTTTT. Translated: CASSPSRRTGELFF.

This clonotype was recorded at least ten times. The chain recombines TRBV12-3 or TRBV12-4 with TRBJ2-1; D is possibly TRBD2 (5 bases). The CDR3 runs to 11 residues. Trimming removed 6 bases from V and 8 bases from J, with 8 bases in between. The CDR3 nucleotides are TGTGCCAGCAGGGGCGGGTATGAGCAGTTCTTC. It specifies CASRGGYEQFF.

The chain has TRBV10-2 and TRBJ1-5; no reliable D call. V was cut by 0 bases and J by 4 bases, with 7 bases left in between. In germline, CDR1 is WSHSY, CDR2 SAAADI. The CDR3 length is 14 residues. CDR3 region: CASSESHRNQPQHF. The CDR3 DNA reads TGCGCCAGCAGTGAGTCTCATAGAAATCAGCCCCAGCATTTT.

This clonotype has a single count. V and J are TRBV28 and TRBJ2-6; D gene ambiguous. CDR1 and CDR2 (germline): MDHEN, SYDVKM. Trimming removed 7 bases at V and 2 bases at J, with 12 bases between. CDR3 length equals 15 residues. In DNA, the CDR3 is TGTGCCAGCAAAGTTGGAGCAACTGGGGCCAACGTCCTGACTTTC. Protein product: CASKVGATGANVLTF.

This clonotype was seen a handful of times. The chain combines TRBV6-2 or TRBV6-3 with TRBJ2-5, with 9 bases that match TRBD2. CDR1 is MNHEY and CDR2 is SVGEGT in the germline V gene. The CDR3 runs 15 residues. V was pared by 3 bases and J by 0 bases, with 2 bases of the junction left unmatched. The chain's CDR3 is CASSYLAGNQETQYF. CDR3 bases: TGTGCCAGCAGTTATCTAGCGGGGAACCAAGAGACCCAGTACTTC.

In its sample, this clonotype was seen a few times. The CDR3 sequence: CSASGTGASYEQYF. CDR3 in DNA: TGCAGTGCTTCCGGGACAGGGGCCTCCTACGAGCAGTACTTC. The chain links TRBV20-1 to TRBJ2-7, with 10 positions matching TRBD1. The germline V gene has CDR1 DFQATT and CDR2 SNEGSKA (reference sequence). CDR3 length: 14 amino acids. J gave up 0 bases and V 5 bases, and 4 bases lay outside the gene matches.

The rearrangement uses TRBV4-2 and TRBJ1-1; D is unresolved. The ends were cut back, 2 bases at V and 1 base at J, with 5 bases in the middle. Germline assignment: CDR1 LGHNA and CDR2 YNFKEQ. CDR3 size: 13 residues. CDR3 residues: CASSQRKNTEAFF. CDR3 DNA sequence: TGTGCCAGCAGCCAAAGGAAGAACACTGAAGCTTTCTTT.

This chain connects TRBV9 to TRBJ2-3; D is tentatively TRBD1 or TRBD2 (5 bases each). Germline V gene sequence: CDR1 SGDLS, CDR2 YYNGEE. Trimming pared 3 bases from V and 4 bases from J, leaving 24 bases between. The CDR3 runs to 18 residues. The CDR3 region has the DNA TGTGCCAGCAGCGCAAAGGGACGGATGGTAGTATCCCCAGATACGCAGTATTTT. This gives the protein CASSAKGRMVVSPDTQYF.

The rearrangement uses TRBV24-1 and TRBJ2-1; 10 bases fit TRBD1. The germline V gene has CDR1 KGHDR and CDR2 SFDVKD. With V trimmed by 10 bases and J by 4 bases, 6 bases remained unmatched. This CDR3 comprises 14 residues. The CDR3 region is CATSGTGVYNEQFF. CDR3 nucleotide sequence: TGTGCCACGTCGGGGACAGGGGTATACAATGAGCAGTTCTTC.

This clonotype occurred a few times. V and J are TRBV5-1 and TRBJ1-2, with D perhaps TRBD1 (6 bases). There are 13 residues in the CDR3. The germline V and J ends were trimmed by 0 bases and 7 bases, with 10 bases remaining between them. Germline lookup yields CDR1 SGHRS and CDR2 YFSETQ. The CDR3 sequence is CASSLGQAGGYTF. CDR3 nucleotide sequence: TGCGCCAGCAGCTTGGGACAGGCAGGTGGCTACACCTTC.

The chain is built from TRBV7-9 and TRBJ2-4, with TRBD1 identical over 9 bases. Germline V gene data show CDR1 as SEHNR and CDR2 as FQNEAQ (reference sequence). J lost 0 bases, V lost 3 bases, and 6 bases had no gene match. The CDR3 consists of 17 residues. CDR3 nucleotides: TGTGCCAGCAGCTTCCAACAGGGGGCGGGAGCCAAAAACATTCAGTACTTC. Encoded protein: CASSFQQGAGAKNIQYF.

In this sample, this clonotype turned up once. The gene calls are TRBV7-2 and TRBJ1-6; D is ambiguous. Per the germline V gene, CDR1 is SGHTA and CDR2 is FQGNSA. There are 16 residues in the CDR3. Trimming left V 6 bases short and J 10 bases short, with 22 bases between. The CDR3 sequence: CASSLGTGSRRSPLHF. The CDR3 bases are TGTGCCAGCAGTCTAGGAACCGGGAGCCGGAGGTCACCCCTCCACTTT. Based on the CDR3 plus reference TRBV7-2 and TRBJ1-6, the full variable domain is GAGVSQSPSNKVTEKGKDVELRCDPISGHTALYWYRQSLGQGLEFLIYFQGNSAPDKSGLPSDRFSAERTGGSVSTLTIQRTQQEDSAVYLCASSLGTGSRRSPLHFGNGTRLTVT.

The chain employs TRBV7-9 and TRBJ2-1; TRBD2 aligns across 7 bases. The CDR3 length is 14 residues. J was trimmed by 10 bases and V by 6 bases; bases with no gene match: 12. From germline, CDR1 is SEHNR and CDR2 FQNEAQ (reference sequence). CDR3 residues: CASSLEWTRDEQFF. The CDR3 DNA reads TGTGCCAGCAGTCTAGAGTGGACTAGGGACGAGCAGTTCTTC.

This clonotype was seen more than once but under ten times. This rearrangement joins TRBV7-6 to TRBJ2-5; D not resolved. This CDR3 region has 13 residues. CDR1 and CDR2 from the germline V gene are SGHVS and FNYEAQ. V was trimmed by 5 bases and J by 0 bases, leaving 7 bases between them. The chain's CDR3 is CASSQPYQETQYF. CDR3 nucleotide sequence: TGTGCCAGCAGCCAGCCTTACCAAGAGACCCAGTACTTC. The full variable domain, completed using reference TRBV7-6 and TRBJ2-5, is GAGVSQSPRYKVTKRGQDVALRCDPISGHVSLYWYRQALGQGPEFLTYFNYEAQQDKSGLPNDRFSAERPEGSISTLTIQRTEQRDSAMYRCASSQPYQETQYFGPGTRLLVL.

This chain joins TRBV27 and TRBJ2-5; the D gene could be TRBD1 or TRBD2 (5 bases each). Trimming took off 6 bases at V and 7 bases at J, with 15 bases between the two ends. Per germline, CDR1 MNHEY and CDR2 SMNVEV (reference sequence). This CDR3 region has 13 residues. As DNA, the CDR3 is TGTGCCAGCAGCCCCGCCCGAGGGGCGACCCAGTACTTC. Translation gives CASSPARGATQYF.

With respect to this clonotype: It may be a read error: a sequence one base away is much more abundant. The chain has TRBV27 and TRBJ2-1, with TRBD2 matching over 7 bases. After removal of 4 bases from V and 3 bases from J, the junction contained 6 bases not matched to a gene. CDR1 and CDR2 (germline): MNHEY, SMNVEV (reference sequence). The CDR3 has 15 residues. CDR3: CASSSGEGSYNEQFF. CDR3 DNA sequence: TGTGCCAGCAGTTCTGGGGAGGGGAGCTACAATGAGCAGTTCTTC.

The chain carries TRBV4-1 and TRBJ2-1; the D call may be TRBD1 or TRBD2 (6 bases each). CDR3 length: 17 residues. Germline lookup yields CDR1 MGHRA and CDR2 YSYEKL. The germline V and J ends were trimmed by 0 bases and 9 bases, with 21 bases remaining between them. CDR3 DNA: TGCGCCAGCAGCCAAGATAGAGACAGGAGCGGGCACACTGAGCAGTTCTTC. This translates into CASSQDRDRSGHTEQFF.

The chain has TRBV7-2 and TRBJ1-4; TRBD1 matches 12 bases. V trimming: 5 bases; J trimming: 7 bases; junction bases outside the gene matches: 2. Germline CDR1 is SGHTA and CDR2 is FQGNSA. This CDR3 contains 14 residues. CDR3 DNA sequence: TGTGCCAGCAGCCGGGACAGGGGGCTTGAAAAACTGTTTTTT. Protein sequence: CASSRDRGLEKLFF.

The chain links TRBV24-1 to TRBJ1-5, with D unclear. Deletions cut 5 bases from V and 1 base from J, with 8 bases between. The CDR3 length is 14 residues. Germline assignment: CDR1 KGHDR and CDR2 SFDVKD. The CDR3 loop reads CATSVGASNQPQHF. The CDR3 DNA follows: TGTGCCACCAGTGTTGGAGCGAGCAATCAGCCCCAGCATTTT.

The CDR3 is CASSLGAQGRTDTQYF. CDR3 sequence (DNA): TGCGCCAGCAGCTTGGGAGCCCAGGGGCGCACAGATACGCAGTATTTT. The rearrangement joins TRBV5-1 to TRBJ2-3; maybe TRBD1 (6 bases). This CDR3 spans 16 amino acids. Germline V gene data show CDR1 as SGHRS and CDR2 as YFSETQ. V was pared by 0 bases and J by 1 base, with 12 bases between.